Below are 20 T cell receptor beta chains sequenced from a single sample in a study of cytomegalovirus exposure and HLA in healthy donors. In the PCR, 60 Vbeta and 13 Jbeta primers were used. Sequencing was performed with immunoSEQ multiplex PCR; in TCRdb, only in-frame clones are kept and a portion is missing. The listing records about 58,000 clones. Sequenced sample: PBMCs. The source is a male donor in good health and CMV-seronegative.

V usage is TRBV9 and J usage is TRBJ2-2; D possibly corresponds to TRBD1 (6 bases). Per germline, CDR1 SGDLS and CDR2 YYNGEE. V was pared by 4 bases and J by 3 bases, with 13 bases between. The CDR3 runs to 15 residues. The CDR3 sequence is CASSLQGRDTGELFF. The DNA for the CDR3 is TGTGCCAGCAGCCTACAGGGCAGAGACACCGGGGAGCTGTTTTTT.

The V call is TRBV5-1, the J call TRBJ2-1; the match to TRBD2 covers 10 bases. CDR3 length: 16 residues. J lost 5 bases, V lost 5 bases, and 10 bases had no gene match. Germline V CDR1 and CDR2: SGHRS, YFSETQ. The CDR3 DNA sequence: TGCGCCAGCAGAAACCCACTAGCGGGGACCGACAATGAGCAGTTCTTC. Amino acids: CASRNPLAGTDNEQFF.

The chain carries TRBV28 and TRBJ1-1; TRBD1 is a possible D gene (5 bases). Per the germline V gene, CDR1 is MDHEN and CDR2 is SYDVKM. V shed 6 bases and J shed 5 bases, with 22 bases lying between them. The CDR3 covers 16 residues. CDR3 sequence (DNA): TGTGCCAGCAGCCAAATACCGCTCAGGGCGGGGACTGAAGCTTTCTTT. Its protein is CASSQIPLRAGTEAFF.

The chain employs TRBV7-6 and TRBJ1-2; D unclear. The CDR3 length is 13 residues. Trimming pared 3 bases from V and 4 bases from J, leaving 9 bases between. Germline values: CDR1 SGHVS, CDR2 FNYEAQ. The CDR3 DNA sequence: TGTGCCAGCAGCTTCGCGGGAGGCTATGGCTACACCTTC. Protein sequence: CASSFAGGYGYTF.

This sequence joins TRBV19 and TRBJ1-1; the match to TRBD1 covers 8 bases. Germline values: CDR1 LNHDA, CDR2 SQIVND (reference sequence). The trim removed 6 bases at V and 6 bases at J, leaving 9 bases unmatched. The CDR3 has 14 amino acids. The CDR3 region has the DNA TGTGCCAGTAGACCACAGGGGGGCGCCGCTGAAGCTTTCTTT. It codes for CASRPQGGAAEAFF.

The V and J genes are TRBV7-8 and TRBJ2-1, with 11 nucleotides matching TRBD2. V shed 5 bases and J 4 bases; nucleotides not matched to a gene: 4. CDR1 SGHVS and CDR2 FQNEAQ come from the germline V gene. The CDR3 totals 15 residues. The CDR3 DNA follows: TGTGCCAGCAGCCCTAGCGGGAGGTATTACAATGAGCAGTTCTTC. It yields the protein CASSPSGRYYNEQFF.

The rearrangement links TRBV7-6 to TRBJ2-7; D might be TRBD1 (6 bases). CDR1 SGHVS and CDR2 FNYEAQ come from the germline V gene. The CDR3 runs to 16 residues. The ends were cut back, 4 bases at V and 3 bases at J, with 19 bases in the middle. In nucleotides, the CDR3 is TGTGCCAGCAGCTCCCCCCCGTCAGGGGCCAACTACGAGCAGTACTTC. As protein: CASSSPPSGANYEQYF.

J is TRBJ2-2 and V is TRBV7-9; perhaps TRBD1 as D (6 bases). Germline CDR1 SEHNR, CDR2 FQNEAQ (reference sequence). The CDR3 consists of 15 residues. The ends were cut back, 2 bases at V and 2 bases at J, with 9 bases in the middle. This CDR3 reads CASSLKDSNTGELFF. The CDR3 region has the DNA TGTGCCAGCAGCTTAAAGGACAGCAACACCGGGGAGCTGTTTTTT.

CDR3 sequence (DNA): TGCGCCAGCAGCGCACGACTAGCAGATACGCAGTATTTT. It yields the protein CASSARLADTQYF. This rearrangement joins TRBV4-3 to TRBJ2-3, with a weak D call TRBD2 (6 bases). The CDR3 is made up of 13 amino acids. Trimming left V 5 bases short and J 4 bases short, with 10 bases between. CDR1 LGHNA and CDR2 YSLEER come from the germline V gene.

The chain combines TRBV5-4 with TRBJ1-3, with D maybe TRBD1 (5 bases). Germline assignment: CDR1 SGHNT and CDR2 YYREEE (reference sequence). The CDR3 extends over 14 amino acids. V lost 5 bases, J lost 2 bases, and 11 bases lay in between. CDR3 DNA sequence: TGTGCCAGCAGACCTGGGGCGACTGGAAACACCATATATTTT. This gives the protein CASRPGATGNTIYF.

J is TRBJ1-5 and V is TRBV7-9; the match to TRBD1 covers 9 bases. This CDR3 contains 14 residues. V was clipped by 10 bases and J by 2 bases; unmatched bases: 6. Germline V lookup: CDR1 SEHNR, CDR2 FQNEAQ (reference sequence). In DNA, the CDR3 is TGTGCCACCACACAGGGGGCTGGCAATCAGCCCCAGCATTTT. It specifies CATTQGAGNQPQHF.

The chain uses TRBV7-9 and TRBJ1-3; no firm D call. Germline V gene lookup returns CDR1 SEHNR and CDR2 FQNEAQ (reference sequence). CDR3 length: 13 amino acids. Trimming took off 0 bases at V and 5 bases at J, with 5 bases between the two ends. CDR3 protein: CASSLAGRNTIYF. In DNA form, the CDR3 reads TGTGCCAGCAGCTTAGCCGGGAGAAACACCATATATTTT.

The V gene is TRBV5-1, the J gene TRBJ2-2; D perhaps matches TRBD2 (5 bases). The CDR3 runs 16 residues. V was trimmed by 0 bases and J by 3 bases, leaving 12 bases between them. Germline CDR1 SGHRS, CDR2 YFSETQ. CDR3 nucleotides: TGCGCCAGCAGCTTGGCCGACCGGGGAGACACCGGGGAGCTGTTTTTT. Protein product: CASSLADRGDTGELFF.

The DNA for the CDR3 is TGTGCCAGCAGCGCAACACACACAGATACGCAGTATTTT. Translation: CASSATHTDTQYF. The genes are TRBV7-2 and TRBJ2-3, with unresolved D. This CDR3 is 13 amino acids long. Per germline, CDR1 SGHTA and CDR2 FQGNSA. The V end lost 5 bases, the J end lost 2 bases, and 8 bases lay between the germline ends.

This chain links TRBV11-2 with TRBJ1-2; D is ambiguous. V lost 5 bases and J 1 base, leaving 8 bases between the germline ends. There are 13 residues in the CDR3. Germline values: CDR1 SGHAT, CDR2 FQNNGV. In nucleotides, the CDR3 is TGTGCCAGCAGCCAACAGTTTAACTATGGCTACACCTTC. This sequence encodes CASSQQFNYGYTF.

This chain links TRBV18 with TRBJ2-3, with TRBD2 matching over 8 bases. The CDR3 totals 17 residues. V was pared by 0 bases and J by 3 bases, with 8 bases of the junction left unmatched. Germline V gene data show CDR1 as KGHSH and CDR2 as LQKENI. The chain's CDR3 is CASSPPIFGGETDTQYF. CDR3 sequence (DNA): TGTGCCAGCTCACCACCAATTTTCGGGGGGGAAACAGATACGCAGTATTTT.

The chain recombines TRBV7-2 with TRBJ1-6; TRBD1 matches at 8 bases. With 5 bases clipped from V and 6 bases from J, the junction kept 6 bases outside the gene matches. This CDR3 region has 15 residues. Germline CDR1 reads SGHTA; CDR2 reads FQGNSA. CDR3 amino acids: CASSQRQGTNSPLHF. The DNA of the CDR3 is TGTGCCAGCAGCCAGAGACAGGGGACTAATTCACCCCTCCACTTT.

V is TRBV5-6 and J is TRBJ1-5; 10 bases line up with TRBD1. The junction had 3 bases not matched to a gene; V was cut back by 4 bases and J by 5 bases. The CDR3 is 14 amino acids. Germline CDR1 and CDR2: SGHDT and YYEEEE. The CDR3 DNA reads TGTGCCAGCAGCCTGGGGACAGGGGATCAGCCCCAGCATTTT. It translates to CASSLGTGDQPQHF.

The rearrangement joins TRBV7-2 to TRBJ1-3, with 9 positions matching TRBD1. Germline lookup yields CDR1 SGHTA and CDR2 FQGNSA. This CDR3 spans 18 amino acids. V shed 1 base and J 0 bases; nucleotides not matched to a gene: 7. The CDR3 DNA is TGTGCCAGCAGCTTAGTCCGGACAGGGGCGCACTCTGGAAACACCATATATTTT. It specifies CASSLVRTGAHSGNTIYF.

The V call is TRBV28, the J call TRBJ2-7; 14 bases align to TRBD2. Looked up from germline, CDR1 is MDHEN and CDR2 is SYDVKM. V dropped 5 bases and J dropped 3; count of bases not matched to a gene: 3. The CDR3 covers 15 residues. The CDR3 sequence: CASSPGLAGVYEQYF. In nucleotides, the CDR3 is TGTGCCAGCAGTCCGGGACTAGCGGGAGTCTACGAGCAGTACTTC.